These T cell receptor beta chains were read from a single sample in a study of regulatory dendritic cells for organ transplantation. Sequencing used immunoSEQ multiplex PCR; TCRdb keeps in-frame clones, though not all of them. There are just under 30,000 clones in the sample; over 60% occur only once, and around 2.3% lies in the top ten. The sequencing input was memory CD4+ T cells from blood. Receptors were obtained from a human donor in good health. CDR3s include the opening cysteine and the closing phenylalanine or tryptophan. A D gene is named only where the DNA matches it firmly.

D,V,CDR3
-,TRBV9,CASSPPPRQMNTEAFF
-,TRBV5-1,CASSFPREFF
-,TRBV14,CASSQWAAREQFF
-,TRBV7-2,CASSLRVGRTGNTIYF
TRBD2,TRBV19,CASSIIAGMIKASRDEQFF
TRBD1,TRBV4-1,CASSQIVGTGGYNEQFF
-,TRBV14,CASSPPDSLLMNTEAFF
TRBD1,TRBV23-1,CASSQSHRQGNSNEQYF
-,TRBV30,CAWSGGWEDHEQYF
TRBD2,TRBV4-3,CASSQDLAGNNEQFF
-,TRBV7-3,CASSLNRKGETQYF
-,TRBV4-1,CASSQESPTDTQYF
-,TRBV27,CASRKNQPQHF
-,TRBV7-2,CASSLARGHEQYF
TRBD2,TRBV7-2,CASSPRTSGIGYEQYF
TRBD1,TRBV11-2,CASSLAGRTGAGELFF
-,TRBV2,CASSEITTGELFF
-,TRBV28,CASLRGGVNYEQYF
-,TRBV25-1,CASSEGGGESPPLHF
-,TRBV5-4,CASSLFPSSGVGIQYF
-,TRBV2,CASREDSSYEQYF
TRBD2,TRBV6-1,CASSEVSGSADTQYF
-,TRBV7-3,CASSPQQGRGQFF
-,TRBV29-1,CSVEDQGMNTEAFF
TRBD1,TRBV5-4,CASSRDRGYGYTF
-,TRBV5-8,CASRRGALGEQYF
-,TRBV6-1,CASSELVPQYF
TRBD2,TRBV6-5,CASSLGLAGLGEQYF
TRBD2,TRBV7-3,CASSPIGLAGLTDTQYF
TRBD2,TRBV7-9,CASSPVLAGSYNEQFF
TRBD1,TRBV11-2,CASSSPRGRADTQYF
-,TRBV19,CASSIGGGPVNEQFF
-,TRBV7-8,CASSFFLGNTEAFF
-,TRBV5-4,CASSLASSTDTQYF
-,TRBV7-3,CASTGQPQHF
TRBD2,TRBV6-5,CASRGLAAQETQYF
TRBD2,TRBV4-3,CASSQDLGGGSNEQFF